The 21 T cell receptor beta chains below were found in one sample sequenced in a study of shared clonotypes between healthy human individuals. This table comes from immunoSEQ multiplex PCR, and its TCRdb copy is limited to in-frame clones, with some not included. This sample has around 510,000 clones; about 96% occur once, and the top ten carry under 0.065%. Sequenced sample: naive CD4+ T cells sorted from blood. The subset denotes: CD45RA+ positively selected. These receptors all come from a woman aged 25-40 years in good health.

This clone was found once. The chain links TRBV6-5 to TRBJ1-2, with TRBD1 matching 7 bases. The germline V gene has CDR1 MNHEY and CDR2 SVGAGI. Trimming removed 5 bases from V and 5 bases from J; junction bases left unmatched: 11. This CDR3 contains 15 residues. CDR3 nucleotides: TGTGCCAGCAGTCCTCCGGGACAGTTATTATATGGCTACACCTTC. It translates to CASSPPGQLLYGYTF.

V gene TRBV10-2 combines with J gene TRBJ2-7, with 11 bases lining up with TRBD2. CDR1 and CDR2 from the germline V gene are WSHSY and SAAADI. V was clipped by 8 bases and J by 3 bases; unmatched bases: 6. This CDR3 region has 14 residues. The CDR3 spells CASGRTSGFYEQYF. DNA of the CDR3: TGCGCCAGCGGGAGGACTAGCGGGTTCTACGAGCAGTACTTC.

This clone was seen once. The rearrangement uses TRBV11-1 and TRBJ2-1, with D unclear. The CDR3 spans 16 residues. CDR1 is SGHAT, CDR2 FQDESV, per germline (reference sequence). V lost 3 bases and J 0 bases, leaving 12 bases between the germline ends. The CDR3 protein is CASSLGPFNSYNEQFF. The CDR3 DNA reads as TGTGCCAGCAGCTTGGGCCCTTTTAACTCCTACAATGAGCAGTTCTTC.

The chain couples TRBV19 to TRBJ1-1, with 11 bases aligning to TRBD1. This CDR3 has 16 amino acids. Germline-derived CDR1 and CDR2 are LNHDA and SQIVND (reference sequence). The CDR3 protein is CAFPGTGGPLNTEAFF. CDR3 sequence (DNA): TGTGCTTTTCCGGGGACAGGGGGACCCCTGAACACTGAAGCTTTCTTT.

This chain connects TRBV5-6 to TRBJ2-2; D call uncertain. Trimming took off 0 bases at V and 2 bases at J, with 2 bases between the two ends. The CDR3 covers 13 residues. Germline CDR1 and CDR2: SGHDT and YYEEEE. The CDR3 nucleotides are TGTGCCAGCAGCTTGGGAAACACCGGGGAGCTGTTTTTT. Protein: CASSLGNTGELFF.

V gene TRBV9 combines with J gene TRBJ2-7, with 8 nucleotides matching TRBD2. This CDR3 has 15 residues. Losses at the gene ends were 6 bases for V and 3 bases for J; bases not matched to a gene: 11. Per the germline V gene, CDR1 is SGDLS and CDR2 is YYNGEE. In nucleotides, the CDR3 is TGTGCCAGCACGTCCGGGGGGACTAGTGACTACGAGCAGTACTTC. Protein sequence: CASTSGGTSDYEQYF. The full variable domain, in which reference TRBV9 and TRBJ2-7 provide the parts outside the CDR3, is DSGVTQTPKHLITATGQRVTLRCSPRSGDLSVYWYQQSLDQGLQFLIQYYNGEERAKGNILERFSAQQFPDLHSELNLSSLELGDSALYFCASTSGGTSDYEQYFGPGTRLTVT.

V gene TRBV4-2 combines with J gene TRBJ2-5; D ambiguous. The DNA matches TRBJ2-7 better at its end, which makes the J call doubtful. This CDR3 is 13 amino acids long. CDR1 LGHNA and CDR2 YNFKEQ come from the germline V gene. This chain's CDR3 is CASSQDLSYEQYF. CDR3 in DNA: TGTGCCAGCAGCCAAGATCTAAGCTACGAGCAGTACTTC.

This sequence joins TRBV5-4 and TRBJ2-2, with D perhaps TRBD1 or TRBD2 (5 bases each). V was pared by 4 bases and J by 4 bases, with 17 bases between. The length of the CDR3 is 16 residues. CDR1 and CDR2 from the germline V gene are SGHNT and YYREEE (reference sequence). The CDR3 is CASSPQSRGVTGELFF. The CDR3 region has the DNA TGTGCCAGCAGCCCCCAGAGTAGGGGAGTCACCGGGGAGCTGTTTTTT. The entire variable domain, with the rest obtained from reference TRBV5-4 and TRBJ2-2, is as follows: ETGVTQSPTHLIKTRGQQVTLRCSSQSGHNTVSWYQQALGQGPQFIFQYYREEENGRGNFPPRFSGLQFPNYSSELNVNALELDDSALYLCASSPQSRGVTGELFFGEGSRLTVL.

This sequence joins TRBV28 and TRBJ2-5, with a tentative D call TRBD1 (5 bases). The V end lost 8 bases, the J end lost 1 base, and 17 bases lay between the germline ends. This CDR3 has 15 residues. Germline lookup yields CDR1 MDHEN and CDR2 SYDVKM. As DNA, the CDR3 is TGTGCCAGCGGGCTGACAGCCTTGACCCAAGAGACCCAGTACTTC. It translates to CASGLTALTQETQYF.

The V gene is TRBV27, the J gene TRBJ2-5; D remains unclear. Trimming cost V 5 bases and J 4 bases, with 11 bases left between them. This CDR3 contains 13 residues. Germline V CDR1 and CDR2: MNHEY, SMNVEV (reference sequence). CDR3 sequence reads: CASSPWVGETQYF. Here the CDR3 DNA reads TGTGCCAGCAGTCCTTGGGTCGGAGAGACCCAGTACTTC.

Only a few counts were recorded for this clone. The genes are TRBV18 and TRBJ2-4; the D is unclear. Looked up from germline, CDR1 is KGHSH and CDR2 is LQKENI. V gave up 6 bases and J gave up 0 bases, with 12 bases separating them. The CDR3 contains 15 residues. This chain's CDR3 is CASSDLGVAKNIQYF. The DNA of the CDR3 is TGTGCCAGCTCTGACCTTGGAGTAGCCAAAAACATTCAGTACTTC.

The V gene is TRBV4-2, the J gene TRBJ2-7, with TRBD1 matching over 10 bases. Trimming removed 5 bases from V and 4 bases from J; junction bases left unmatched: 5. The length of the CDR3 is 14 residues. Germline CDR1 and CDR2: LGHNA and YNFKEQ. The CDR3: CASSFRDRGYEQYF. In DNA form, the CDR3 reads TGTGCCAGCAGCTTCCGGGACAGGGGATACGAGCAGTACTTC.

The rearrangement joins TRBV7-9 to TRBJ1-2; no clear D gene. Germline V CDR1 and CDR2: SEHNR, FQNEAQ (reference sequence). Trimming left V 3 bases short and J 5 bases short, with 10 bases between. The CDR3 totals 13 residues. This chain's CDR3 is CASSLAETYGYTF. DNA for the CDR3: TGTGCCAGCAGCTTGGCGGAGACTTATGGCTACACCTTC.

Only one count was recorded for this clone. The gene calls are TRBV6-6 and TRBJ2-7, with a possible D match to TRBD2 (5 bases). Germline CDR1 is MNHNY and CDR2 is SVGAGI (reference sequence). Trimming removed 10 bases at V and 1 base at J, with 20 bases between. CDR3 length equals 15 residues. In DNA form, the CDR3 reads TGTGCCACTTCTTTCCTCGGGGTACGATCCTACGAGCAGTACTTC. This codes for CATSFLGVRSYEQYF.

This clone has only a few counts. V and J are TRBV20-1 and TRBJ1-1; no reliable D call. This CDR3 has 11 amino acids. V lost 3 bases to trimming and J lost 6 bases, with 8 bases between them. CDR1 is DFQATT, CDR2 SNEGSKA, per germline (reference sequence). CDR3 loop: CSARRSAEAFF. DNA of the CDR3: TGCAGTGCTAGGCGGAGCGCTGAAGCTTTCTTT.

This clone was recorded once. J is TRBJ2-7 and V is TRBV5-3; a weak D match, TRBD1 (5 bases). TRBV5-3 is classed as an ORF, of uncertain function. The CDR3 length is 14 residues. V was clipped by 3 bases and J by 3 bases, with 13 bases between them. The chain's CDR3 is CARSSGGQVYEQYF. The CDR3 nucleotides are TGTGCCAGAAGCTCTGGCGGACAAGTCTACGAGCAGTACTTC.

This clone was recorded only once. V is TRBV12-5 and J is TRBJ2-1; a possible D gene is TRBD2 (6 bases). Germline-derived CDR1 and CDR2 are LGHNT and FRNRAP. The length of the CDR3 is 12 residues. Trimming cost V 4 bases and J 10 bases, with 11 bases left between them. CDR3 in DNA: TGTGCTAGTGGTTGGTGGGAGGACGAGCAGTTCTTC. As protein: CASGWWEDEQFF.

J is TRBJ2-5 and V is TRBV7-9; D might be TRBD2 (6 bases). CDR1 and CDR2 from the germline V gene are SEHNR and FQNEAQ (reference sequence). V was cut by 5 bases and J by 3 bases, with 16 bases left in between. CDR3 length equals 15 residues. This CDR3 reads CASSLQRAGEETQYF. In DNA, the CDR3 is TGTGCCAGCAGCCTCCAGCGGGCCGGGGAAGAGACCCAGTACTTC.

The rearrangement joins TRBV5-1 to TRBJ2-1, with unresolved D. Per germline, CDR1 SGHRS and CDR2 YFSETQ. The CDR3 totals 16 residues. Trimming cost V 6 bases and J 0 bases, with 16 bases left between them. This chain's CDR3 is CASKTQASSSYNEQFF. CDR3 bases: TGCGCCAGCAAGACCCAGGCGTCTAGCTCCTACAATGAGCAGTTCTTC.

The chain employs TRBV7-6 and TRBJ1-1; D remains unclear. The CDR3 is made up of 13 amino acids. Germline assignment: CDR1 SGHVS and CDR2 FNYEAQ. V gave up 2 bases and J gave up 7 bases, with 11 bases separating them. As DNA, the CDR3 is TGTGCCAGCAGCTTACGTACTGGGAGTGAAGCTTTCTTT. Translating it yields CASSLRTGSEAFF.

This chain connects TRBV5-1 to TRBJ2-3; 14 nucleotides align to TRBD2. This CDR3 spans 17 amino acids. The trim removed 4 bases at V and 0 bases at J, leaving 4 bases unmatched. Germline CDR1 is SGHRS and CDR2 is YFSETQ. For the CDR3, the DNA is TGCGCCAGCAGCACGGGGACTAGCGGGAGAAGCACAGATACGCAGTATTTT. This sequence encodes CASSTGTSGRSTDTQYF. Using reference TRBV5-1 and TRBJ2-3 for the parts outside the CDR3, the full variable domain is KAGVTQTPRYLIKTRGQQVTLSCSPISGHRSVSWYQQTPGQGLQFLFEYFSETQRNKGNFPGRFSGRQFSNSRSEMNVSTLELGDSALYLCASSTGTSGRSTDTQYFGPGTRLTVL.